This T cell receptor (beta chain) was sequenced for a study of control samples from healthy donors and cancer patients. Libraries were prepared by immunoSEQ multiplex PCR; TCRdb keeps only in-frame clonotypes and omits some of them. The top ten hold approximately 4% of the sample, which has approximately 160,000 clones, about 94% seen once. The length of the CDR3 is 15 residues. The ends were cut back, 0 bases at V and 0 bases at J, with 6 bases in the middle. Germline CDR1 and CDR2: LGHNA and YSLEER. Material: blood. This receptor was identified in a woman between 55 and 75 years old in good health. J is TRBJ1-3 and V is TRBV4-3; D not certain. CDR3 sequence reads: CASSQDHTSGNTIYF. The CDR3 nucleotides read TGCGCCAGCAGCCAAGACCACACCTCTGGAAACACCATATATTTT.